A selection of T cell receptor beta chains follows, all from one sample in a study of cytomegalovirus exposure and HLA in healthy donors. Sequencing was performed with immunoSEQ multiplex PCR; in TCRdb, only in-frame clones are kept and a portion is missing. In the table there are 180,000 or so clones, approximately 78% of which are singletons. The material sequenced was PBMCs. These TCRs come from a human donor in good health. The CDR3 runs from the conserved cysteine through the conserved F or W. The D gene is left open where the match is weak. Clone size is shown for a subset of rows, as once, few, many or a class of expanded clone.

v_call,j_call,clone_size,d_call,cdr3_nt,cdr3_aa
TRBV9,TRBJ2-1,few,TRBD2,TGTGCCAGCAGCCTTAGCGGGGGGGCCGTCAATGAGCAGTTCTTC,CASSLSGGAVNEQFF
TRBV10-3,TRBJ1-2,once,TRBD1,TGTGCCGCCTCCCCGGGACAGGAAGCTAACTATGGCTACACCTTC,CAASPGQEANYGYTF
TRBV30,TRBJ1-5,NA,NA,TGTGCCTGGGCCACAGCGAACGGGGGGCCCCAGCATTTT,CAWATANGGPQHF
TRBV19,TRBJ2-7,NA,NA,TGTGCCAGTAGTAACAGGGATGCCTACGAGCAGTACTTC,CASSNRDAYEQYF
TRBV19,TRBJ2-3,NA,TRBD2,TGTGCCAGTAGTATCCGGGCGGGGGGACAAGATACGCAGTATTTT,CASSIRAGGQDTQYF
TRBV11-2,TRBJ2-5,NA,NA,TGTGCCAGCAGCCCGTCCGGAGAGACCCAGTACTTC,CASSPSGETQYF
TRBV5-6,TRBJ1-2,NA,TRBD1,TGTGCCAGCAGCCTCGTAACGACAGGGGGCTCGGGCGGCTACACCTTC,CASSLVTTGGSGGYTF
TRBV6-4,TRBJ2-1,many,NA,TGTGCCAGCAGTGACTCTAGCGCCCGCTCCTACAATGAGCAGTTCTTC,CASSDSSARSYNEQFF
TRBV29-1,TRBJ2-1,NA,TRBD1,TGCAGCGTTGAAAGGACAGGGAGCTCCTACAATGAGCAGTTCTTC,CSVERTGSSYNEQFF
TRBV5-1,TRBJ1-2,NA,NA,TGCGCCAGCAGCCCCGCGACAGGCGGGCTTGGCTACACCTTC,CASSPATGGLGYTF
TRBV6-4,TRBJ1-2,NA,TRBD1,TGTGCCAGCAGTGACACGGGACAGGGGGCAAAAGGCTACACCTTC,CASSDTGQGAKGYTF
TRBV7-6,TRBJ2-1,once,TRBD1,TGTGCCAGCAGCTTAGCGCGACAGGGGCGGAATGAGCAGTTCTTC,CASSLARQGRNEQFF
TRBV5-1,TRBJ1-1,NA,NA,TGCGCCAGCAGCTTGCTAGATTCCAACACTGAAGCTTTCTTT,CASSLLDSNTEAFF
TRBV5-1,TRBJ2-1,NA,TRBD2,TGCGCCAGCAGCATAAAGGGACTAGCGGGGGGCAATGAGCAGTTCTTC,CASSIKGLAGGNEQFF
TRBV18,TRBJ1-2,once,TRBD1,TGTGCCAGCTCACCAGACAGGGACTATGGCTACACCTTC,CASSPDRDYGYTF